A single sample is the source of the 18 T cell receptor beta chains below, sequenced in a study of read filtering for tumor transcriptome and immune sequencing. The library was built from 400 ng RNA with molecular barcoded adaptors for alpha/delta and beta/gamma chains. TCRdb fed the reads into MiXCR, producing one record per CDR3 protein. Counted here are roughly 67,000 distinct CDR3 sequences, less than 20% occurring once; the ten biggest clones make up approximately 10%. Material for sequencing was a population of CD138-negative cells sorted from bone marrow. These TCRs come from a donor over 35 with multiple myeloma.

At least ten counts were recorded for this clonotype. The rearrangement links TRBV29-1 to TRBJ2-7; 7 bases align to TRBD1. This CDR3 region has 13 residues. Trimming removed 4 bases from V and 5 bases from J; junction bases left unmatched: 8. CDR1 and CDR2 from the germline V gene are SQVTM and ANQGSEA. The CDR3 here is CSVAARGGHEQYF. Here the CDR3 DNA reads TGCAGCGTTGCAGCACGAGGGGGCCACGAGCAGTACTTC.

This clonotype was observed many times. V and J are TRBV4-2 and TRBJ2-2; 7 bases agree with TRBD1. CDR1 and CDR2 (germline): LGHNA, YNFKEQ. Unmatched junction bases numbered 8, after V lost 2 bases and J lost 5 bases. The CDR3 is 16 amino acids. CDR3 nucleotides: TGTGCCAGCAGCCAAAGCCAGGGACAGCTAACCGGGGAGCTGTTTTTT. Protein: CASSQSQGQLTGELFF.

There are many counts of this clonotype. V gene TRBV28 combines with J gene TRBJ1-1, with a tentative D call TRBD1 (5 bases). Germline CDR1 is MDHEN and CDR2 is SYDVKM. The CDR3 is 15 amino acids. V lost 3 bases and J 1 base, leaving 12 bases between the germline ends. This chain's CDR3 is CASSFSAGTNTEAFF. The CDR3 nucleotides are TGTGCCAGCAGTTTTTCGGCAGGGACGAACACTGAAGCTTTCTTT.

The chain has TRBV7-8 and TRBJ2-2; D is possibly TRBD1 or TRBD2 (5 bases each). Trimming pared 1 base from V and 4 bases from J, leaving 19 bases between. This CDR3 has 18 residues. Germline V gene sequence: CDR1 SGHVS, CDR2 FQNEAQ. CDR3 residues: CASSLDPGTSLGTGELFF. Here the CDR3 DNA reads TGTGCCAGCAGCTTAGACCCGGGGACCTCCCTAGGCACCGGGGAGCTGTTTTTT.

This clonotype has at least ten counts. The chain uses TRBV30 and TRBJ1-3; D possibly corresponds to TRBD1 (6 bases). The V end lost 3 bases, the J end lost 4 bases, and 10 bases lay between the germline ends. The CDR3 has 13 residues. The V gene's germline CDR1 is GTSNPN and CDR2 SVGIG (reference sequence). In nucleotides, the CDR3 is TGTGCCTGGAGGCGGACAGCCGGAAACACCATATATTTT. This codes for CAWRRTAGNTIYF.

This clonotype has at least ten counts. The rearrangement joins TRBV28 to TRBJ1-2, with 7 bases that match TRBD1. Per germline, CDR1 MDHEN and CDR2 SYDVKM. Trimming took 6 bases from V and 4 from J; bases not matched to a gene: 2. There are 12 residues in the CDR3. As DNA, the CDR3 is TGTGCCAGCAGCGGACAGGCCTATGGCTACACCTTC. It codes for CASSGQAYGYTF.

This clonotype was detected ten times or more. The gene calls are TRBV29-1 and TRBJ2-1; TRBD1 aligns across 12 bases. Germline V gene sequence: CDR1 SQVTM, CDR2 ANQGSEA. Losses at the gene ends were 3 bases for V and 1 base for J; bases not matched to a gene: 4. The CDR3 has 16 residues. The chain's CDR3 is CSVEGTGGASYNEQFF. CDR3 nucleotide sequence: TGCAGCGTTGAGGGGACAGGGGGCGCTTCCTACAATGAGCAGTTCTTC.

This clonotype was observed at least ten times. The rearrangement links TRBV20-1 to TRBJ2-7, with D possibly TRBD2 on 7 matching bases. The germline gives CDR1 DFQATT, CDR2 SNEGSKA (reference sequence). The CDR3 length is 15 residues. Trimming took off 3 bases at V and 5 bases at J, with 20 bases between the two ends. The CDR3, as DNA: TGCAGTGCTAGGGGTTTCGGGGGGCGAGTAAACGAGCAGTACTTC. Its protein is CSARGFGGRVNEQYF.

This clonotype came up many times. The J gene is TRBJ2-7, the V gene TRBV5-1, with D uncertain. Trimming pared 1 base from V and 1 base from J, leaving 12 bases between. The V gene's germline CDR1 is SGHRS and CDR2 YFSETQ. CDR3 length: 15 amino acids. In nucleotides, the CDR3 is TGCGCCAGCAGCTTGACTGGAGAGCCTTCCTACGAGCAGTACTTC. It specifies CASSLTGEPSYEQYF.

The table lists this clonotype with many counts. V gene TRBV7-8 combines with J gene TRBJ2-5; D ambiguous. Germline V gives CDR1 SGHVS, CDR2 FQNEAQ. The CDR3 contains 14 residues. The V end was cut by 7 bases, the J end by 3 bases, with 15 bases between. CDR3 residues: CASTINRVEETQYF. Written as DNA, the CDR3 is TGTGCCAGCACTATAAATAGGGTAGAAGAGACCCAGTACTTC.

Concerning this clonotype: This may stem from a read error, because a much larger clone lies one nucleotide away. The chain uses TRBV15 and TRBJ1-4, with D hard to call. This CDR3 has 13 amino acids. The germline gives CDR1 LNHNV, CDR2 YYDKDF (reference sequence). Trimming removed 1 base at V and 12 bases at J, with 12 bases between. This chain's CDR3 is CATSRGGDGELFF. CDR3 DNA sequence: TGTGCCACCAGCAGAGGAGGAGACGGAGAACTGTTTTTT.

This clonotype was recorded many times. The chain links TRBV28 to TRBJ2-7; D is unclear. The CDR3 extends over 13 amino acids. The germline CDR1 and CDR2 sequences are MDHEN and SYDVKM. The V end was cut by 6 bases, the J end by 2 bases, with 11 bases between. DNA for the CDR3: TGTGCCAGCAGAAGCCCGGGCACCTACGAGCAGTACTTC. Residues: CASRSPGTYEQYF.

This clonotype was picked up a small number of times. The chain recombines TRBV19 with TRBJ2-2, with 10 positions matching TRBD1. The CDR3 consists of 14 residues. Germline CDR1 reads LNHDA; CDR2 reads SQIVND (reference sequence). V dropped 6 bases and J dropped 7; count of bases not matched to a gene: 5. The CDR3 nucleotides are TGTGCCAGTAGCACGACAGGGGGCGGCGGGGAGCTGTTTTTT. It specifies CASSTTGGGGELFF.

This clonotype was seen a handful of times. A much more abundant neighbour one base away suggests this may be a read error. This sequence joins TRBV6-5 and TRBJ2-3; TRBD2 matches at 10 bases. The CDR3 sequence is 16 residues long. The germline CDR1 and CDR2 sequences are MNHEY and SVGAGI. CDR3 DNA sequence: TGTGCCAGCAGTTACTATGGGACTAGCGACACAGATACGCAGTGTTTT. Encoded protein: CASSYYGTSDTDTQCF.

This clonotype occurred many times. The V call is TRBV20-1, the J call TRBJ2-5; 8 bases map to TRBD2. The germline V gene encodes CDR1 DFQATT and CDR2 SNEGSKA (reference sequence). This CDR3 has 15 residues. The V and J ends lost 3 bases and 6 bases, in that order; junction bases with no gene match: 12. The CDR3 DNA sequence: TGCAGTGCTAGTATCGGGGGGGCCGGTAAGAAGACCCAGTACTTC. Protein: CSASIGGAGKKTQYF.

This chain joins TRBV10-3 and TRBJ2-7; 7 bases fit TRBD1. Germline CDR1 is ENHRY and CDR2 is SYGVKD. With 8 bases clipped from V and 5 bases from J, the junction kept 6 bases outside the gene matches. CDR3 size: 12 residues. In DNA form, the CDR3 reads TGTGCCATCGGGACAGACAGGCACGAGCAGTACTTC. This translates into CAIGTDRHEQYF.

This clonotype was observed many times. The chain uses TRBV7-2 and TRBJ2-3, with 9 bases that match TRBD2. V shed 1 base, J shed 14 bases, and the junction held 4 bases outside the gene matches. Germline assignment: CDR1 SGHTA and CDR2 FQGNSA. The CDR3 runs 12 residues. CDR3 DNA sequence: TGTGCCAGCAGCTTAGTAGCGGGAGTCGGGTATTTT. The encoded protein is CASSLVAGVGYF.

A word on this clonotype: This may stem from a read error, because a much larger clone lies one nucleotide away. A read error is likely, as this CDR3 ends without the conserved phenylalanine or tryptophan. This rearrangement joins TRBV5-4 to TRBJ2-2; the D gene is possibly TRBD2 (5 bases). The germline V gene has CDR1 SGHNT and CDR2 YYREEE (reference sequence). Trimming pared 0 bases from V and 2 bases from J, leaving 14 bases between. This CDR3 spans 17 amino acids. The CDR3 reads CASSLVRGLGNTGELFL. The CDR3 DNA reads TGTGCCAGCAGCTTGGTACGGGGTTTGGGAAACACCGGGGAGCTGTTTCTT.